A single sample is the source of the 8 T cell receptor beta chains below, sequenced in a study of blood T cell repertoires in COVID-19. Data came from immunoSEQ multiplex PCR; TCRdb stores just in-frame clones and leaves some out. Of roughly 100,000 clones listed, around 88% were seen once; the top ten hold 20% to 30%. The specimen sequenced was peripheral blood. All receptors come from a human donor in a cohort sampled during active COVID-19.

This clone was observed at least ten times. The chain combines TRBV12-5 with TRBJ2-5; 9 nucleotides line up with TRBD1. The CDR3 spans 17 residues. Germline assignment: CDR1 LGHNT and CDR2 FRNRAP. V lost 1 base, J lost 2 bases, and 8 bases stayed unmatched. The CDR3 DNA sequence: TGTGCTAGTGGTTTGGGGATTGGGACAGGGAGTCAAGAGACCCAGTACTTC. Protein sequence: CASGLGIGTGSQETQYF.

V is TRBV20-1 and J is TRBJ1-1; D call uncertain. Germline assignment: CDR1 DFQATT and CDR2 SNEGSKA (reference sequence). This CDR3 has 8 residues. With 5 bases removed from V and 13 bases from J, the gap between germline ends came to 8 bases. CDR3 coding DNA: TGCAGTGCTGCGGTGGGTTTCTTT. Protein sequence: CSAAVGFF.

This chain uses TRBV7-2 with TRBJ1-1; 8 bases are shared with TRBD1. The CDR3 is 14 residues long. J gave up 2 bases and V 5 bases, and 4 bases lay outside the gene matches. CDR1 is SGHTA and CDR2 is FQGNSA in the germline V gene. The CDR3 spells CASSTGQGNTEAFF. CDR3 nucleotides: TGTGCCAGCAGCACTGGACAGGGCAACACTGAAGCTTTCTTT.

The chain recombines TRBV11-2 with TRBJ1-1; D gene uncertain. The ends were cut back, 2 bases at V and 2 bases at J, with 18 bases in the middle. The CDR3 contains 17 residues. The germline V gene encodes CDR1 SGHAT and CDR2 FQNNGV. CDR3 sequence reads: CASSLFTGRRLNTEAFF. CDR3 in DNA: TGTGCCAGCAGCTTATTTACTGGCCGCAGGCTAAACACTGAAGCTTTCTTT.

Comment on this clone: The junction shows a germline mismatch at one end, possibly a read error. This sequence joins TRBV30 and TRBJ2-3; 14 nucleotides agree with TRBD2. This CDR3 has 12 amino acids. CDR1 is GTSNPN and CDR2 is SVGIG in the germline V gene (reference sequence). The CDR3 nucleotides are TGTGCTTGGACTAGCGGGAGGGATACGCAGTATTTT. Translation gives CAWTSGRDTQYF. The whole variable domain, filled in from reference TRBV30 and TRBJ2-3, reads SQTIHQWPATLVQPVGSPLSLECTVEGTSNPNLYWYRQAAGRGLQLLFYSVGIGQISSEVPQNLSASRPQDRQFILSSKKLLLSDSGFYLCAWTSGRDTQYFGPGTRLTVL.

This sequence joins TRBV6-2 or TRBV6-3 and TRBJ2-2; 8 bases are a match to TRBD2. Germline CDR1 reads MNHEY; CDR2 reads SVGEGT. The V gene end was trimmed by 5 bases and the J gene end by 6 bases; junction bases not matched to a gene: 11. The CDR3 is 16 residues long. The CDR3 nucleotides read TGTGCCAGCAGTAGACCCGGGACTAGGGACCCCGGGGAGCTGTTTTTT. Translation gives CASSRPGTRDPGELFF.

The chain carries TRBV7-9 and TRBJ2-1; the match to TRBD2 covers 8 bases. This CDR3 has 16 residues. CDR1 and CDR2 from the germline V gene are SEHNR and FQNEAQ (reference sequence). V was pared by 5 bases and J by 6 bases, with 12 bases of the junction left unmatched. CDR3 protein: CASSRRGAGGGNEQFF. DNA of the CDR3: TGTGCCAGCAGCCGAAGGGGGGCGGGAGGAGGCAATGAGCAGTTCTTC. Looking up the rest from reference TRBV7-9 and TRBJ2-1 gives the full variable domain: DTGVSQNPRHKITKRGQNVTFRCDPISEHNRLYWYRQTLGQGPEFLTYFQNEAQLEKSRLLSDRFSAERPKGSFSTLEIQRTEQGDSAMYLCASSRRGAGGGNEQFFGPGTRLTVL.

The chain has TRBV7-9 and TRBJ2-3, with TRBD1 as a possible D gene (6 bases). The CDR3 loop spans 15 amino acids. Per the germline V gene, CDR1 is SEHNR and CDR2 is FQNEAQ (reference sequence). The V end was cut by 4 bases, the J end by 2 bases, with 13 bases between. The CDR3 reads CASSWNGQSTDTQYF. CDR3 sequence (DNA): TGTGCCAGCAGCTGGAACGGACAGTCCACAGATACGCAGTATTTT.